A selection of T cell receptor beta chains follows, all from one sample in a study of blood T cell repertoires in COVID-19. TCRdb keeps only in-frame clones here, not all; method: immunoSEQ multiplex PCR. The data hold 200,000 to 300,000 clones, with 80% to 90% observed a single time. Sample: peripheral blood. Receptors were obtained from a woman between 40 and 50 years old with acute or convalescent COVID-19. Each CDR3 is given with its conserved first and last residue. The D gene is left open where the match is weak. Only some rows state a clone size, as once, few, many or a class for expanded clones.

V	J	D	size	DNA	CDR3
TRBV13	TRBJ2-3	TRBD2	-	TGTGCCAGCAGCTTAATAGCGGGGGGTGCAGATACGCAGTATTTT	CASSLIAGGADTQYF
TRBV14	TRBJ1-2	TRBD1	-	TGTGCCAGCAGCCCTGACAGGGAGTACTATGGCTACACCTTC	CASSPDREYYGYTF
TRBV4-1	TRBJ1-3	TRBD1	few	TGCGCCAGCAGCCCTGGGAAGGGACAGCCTGGAAACACCATATATTTT	CASSPGKGQPGNTIYF
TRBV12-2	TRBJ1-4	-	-	TGTGCAAGTCGCTTAGCGCGAGGGCCGGGTGAAAAACTGTTTTTT	CASRLARGPGEKLFF
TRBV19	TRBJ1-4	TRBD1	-	TGTGCCAGTGCCGAGGACAGGAATGATGAAAAACTGTTTTTT	CASAEDRNDEKLFF
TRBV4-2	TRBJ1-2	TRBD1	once	TGTGCCAGCAGCCTAGGGGGCATTCGCTATGGCTACACCTTC	CASSLGGIRYGYTF
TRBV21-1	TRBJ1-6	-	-	TGTGCCAGCAGCAAAGAGGAACAGGGGAGTTCACCCCTCCACTTT	CASSKEEQGSSPLHF
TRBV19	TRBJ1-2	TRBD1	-	TGTGCCAGTAGTCAACAGGGGGCCGGCTATGGCTACACCTTC	CASSQQGAGYGYTF
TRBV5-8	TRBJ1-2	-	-	TGTGCCAGCAGCCCGGACAGTAATACCTATGGCTACACCTTC	CASSPDSNTYGYTF
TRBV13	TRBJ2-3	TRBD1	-	TGTGCCAGCAGCTTAAGGGACAGGGCGTTTGTGGTAGATACGCAGTATTTT	CASSLRDRAFVVDTQYF
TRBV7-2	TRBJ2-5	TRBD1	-	TGTGCCAGCAGCTGGGACAGGCAAGAGACCCAGTACTTC	CASSWDRQETQYF